Listed below are T cell receptor beta chains from one sample, sequenced in a study of T cells in Graves' hyperthyroidism and ophthalmopathy. One entry per CDR3 protein, called by TCRdb with MiXCR from the multiplex PCR reads. The table records around 300,000 distinct CDR3 sequences, approximately 20% of them present only once. The sample was blood. Source of these receptors: a man aged 25 to 45 with Graves' ophthalmopathy. Each CDR3 is given with its conserved first and last residue. A D gene is named only where the DNA matches it firmly. The listing skips clone size in some rows; elsewhere it reads once, few, many or a size class.

d_gene: TRBD2; v_gene: TRBV20-1; abundance: NA; j_gene: TRBJ2-7; CDR3nt: TGCAGTGCTAGAAGCCCGGGACTAGCGGGAGACTACGAGCAGTACTTC; CDR3aa: CSARSPGLAGDYEQYF
d_gene: NA; v_gene: TRBV11-2; abundance: many; j_gene: TRBJ2-5; CDR3nt: TGTGCCAGCAGCTTCCAAGGGTGGGGGAACCAAGAGACCCAGTACTTC; CDR3aa: CASSFQGWGNQETQYF
d_gene: NA; v_gene: TRBV2; abundance: many; j_gene: TRBJ1-1; CDR3nt: TGTGCCAGCAAGGACAAAGCTGAAGCTTTCTTT; CDR3aa: CASKDKAEAFF
d_gene: NA; v_gene: TRBV20-1; abundance: many; j_gene: TRBJ2-7; CDR3nt: TGCAGTGCTAGAAAGGCGATGGGTGGGTCGTACGAGCAGTACTTC; CDR3aa: CSARKAMGGSYEQYF
d_gene: NA; v_gene: TRBV29-1; abundance: many; j_gene: TRBJ1-1; CDR3nt: TGCAGCGTTGAAGTCCCAGGGAGGTTCTTCGAAGCTTTCTTT; CDR3aa: CSVEVPGRFFEAFF
d_gene: TRBD1; v_gene: TRBV29-1; abundance: NA; j_gene: TRBJ1-1; CDR3nt: TGCAGCGCAAAGACAGGGGGCTGGAACACTGAAGCTTTCTTT; CDR3aa: CSAKTGGWNTEAFF
d_gene: TRBD2; v_gene: TRBV5-1; abundance: NA; j_gene: TRBJ2-7; CDR3nt: TGCGCCAGCAGCTTGGCCGCGGGAGGGCCGATGTACGAGCAGTACTTC; CDR3aa: CASSLAAGGPMYEQYF
d_gene: NA; v_gene: TRBV29-1; abundance: few; j_gene: TRBJ2-5; CDR3nt: TGCAGCGCGTCACAGGCGCAGGAGACCCAGTACTTC; CDR3aa: CSASQAQETQYF
d_gene: NA; v_gene: TRBV12-5; abundance: NA; j_gene: TRBJ1-6; CDR3nt: TGTGCTAGTGGTTCAACGATCCCCGGTTCACCCCTCCACTTT; CDR3aa: CASGSTIPGSPLHF
d_gene: TRBD2; v_gene: TRBV12-3/TRBV12-4; abundance: few; j_gene: TRBJ2-2; CDR3nt: TGTGCCAGCAGTTCGAGTAGCGGGAGCTTTGAAGAGGGCACCGGGGAGCTGTTTTTT; CDR3aa: CASSSSSGSFEEGTGELFF
d_gene: NA; v_gene: TRBV30; abundance: many; j_gene: TRBJ1-6; CDR3nt: TGTGCCTGGAGTTTGGGGGAACAATCACCCCTCCACTTT; CDR3aa: CAWSLGEQSPLHF
d_gene: NA; v_gene: TRBV5-1; abundance: NA; j_gene: TRBJ2-3; CDR3nt: TGCGCCAGCAGCTTGGAGGTCTCCACAGATACGCAGTATTTT; CDR3aa: CASSLEVSTDTQYF
d_gene: TRBD2; v_gene: TRBV11-2; abundance: many; j_gene: TRBJ2-7; CDR3nt: TGTGCCAGCAGCTTAAATCGAGCGGGGCACGAGCAGTACTTC; CDR3aa: CASSLNRAGHEQYF
d_gene: NA; v_gene: TRBV12-3/TRBV12-4; abundance: NA; j_gene: TRBJ2-5; CDR3nt: TGTGCCAGCAGTCCTCAGGGTCCTCAAGAGACCCAGTACTTC; CDR3aa: CASSPQGPQETQYF
d_gene: TRBD1; v_gene: TRBV19; abundance: NA; j_gene: TRBJ2-7; CDR3nt: TGTGCCAGTAGAAACTCTTTCGGGACAGGGGGCTTGAACGAGCAGTACTTC; CDR3aa: CASRNSFGTGGLNEQYF
d_gene: NA; v_gene: TRBV30; abundance: NA; j_gene: TRBJ2-5; CDR3nt: TGTGCCTGGAGTGCCCAAAAGACCCAGTACTTC; CDR3aa: CAWSAQKTQYF
d_gene: NA; v_gene: TRBV7-9; abundance: NA; j_gene: TRBJ2-5; CDR3nt: TGTGCCAGCCGGATGTTAGGGTTTCTAGAGACCCAGTACTTC; CDR3aa: CASRMLGFLETQYF
d_gene: NA; v_gene: TRBV7-8; abundance: many; j_gene: TRBJ2-3; CDR3nt: TGTGCCAGCAGCCCACCCCCGGGACCATCAGATACGCAGTATTTT; CDR3aa: CASSPPPGPSDTQYF
d_gene: NA; v_gene: TRBV12-3/TRBV12-4; abundance: many; j_gene: TRBJ1-3; CDR3nt: TGTGCCAGCAGTTCGGGCCCCTCTGGAAACACCATATATTTT; CDR3aa: CASSSGPSGNTIYF
d_gene: NA; v_gene: TRBV30; abundance: many; j_gene: TRBJ1-1; CDR3nt: TGTGCCTGGAGTGTTCGGAGGAACACTGAAGCTTTCTTT; CDR3aa: CAWSVRRNTEAFF